Following are 14 T cell receptor beta chains from one sample sequenced in a study of cytomegalovirus exposure and HLA in healthy donors. Some clones are missing from TCRdb's copy, which holds only in-frame ones; the method was immunoSEQ multiplex PCR. The table lists a few hundred thousand clones, roughly 85% of them singletons. Material for sequencing was PBMCs. These receptors came from a woman younger than 35 in good health and CMV-seronegative.

This clone came up once. V gene TRBV5-1 combines with J gene TRBJ1-3; a weak D match, TRBD1 (5 bases). Trimming took off 0 bases at V and 4 bases at J, with 11 bases between the two ends. This CDR3 is 15 amino acids long. Per the germline V gene, CDR1 is SGHRS and CDR2 is YFSETQ. The DNA for the CDR3 is TGCGCCAGCAGCTTGGCCGGGGGAGCAGGAAACACCATATATTTT. Amino acid sequence: CASSLAGGAGNTIYF.

The CDR3 here is CASSDVVAYNEQFF. The CDR3 region has the DNA TGTGCCAGCAGTGATGTGGTAGCCTACAATGAGCAGTTCTTC. The chain recombines TRBV2 with TRBJ2-1; D uncertain. Germline CDR1 SNHLY, CDR2 FYNNEI. Trimming took off 3 bases at V and 2 bases at J, with 8 bases between the two ends. CDR3 length: 14 amino acids.

This clone was found once. The rearrangement uses TRBV11-3 and TRBJ2-6; tentatively, D is TRBD1 (6 bases). Trimming took 3 bases from V and 0 from J, leaving 12 bases between them. This CDR3 spans 17 amino acids. Germline lookup yields CDR1 SGHNT and CDR2 YENEEA. In DNA, the CDR3 is TGTGCCAGCAGCTTGGGGGCAGGAAACTCTGGGGCCAACGTCCTGACTTTC. Residues: CASSLGAGNSGANVLTF.

This chain joins TRBV27 and TRBJ2-1; 7 positions agree with TRBD2. CDR1 and CDR2 (germline): MNHEY, SMNVEV (reference sequence). The CDR3 covers 14 residues. The trim removed 2 bases at V and 5 bases at J, leaving 3 bases unmatched. CDR3 nucleotide sequence: TGTGCCAGCAGTTTAACTAGCGCGGACAATGAGCAGTTCTTC. It is translated as CASSLTSADNEQFF.

The CDR3 loop is CASSRGLASYEQYF. CDR3 nucleotides: TGCGCCAGCAGCCGGGGACTAGCTTCCTACGAGCAGTACTTC. The rearrangement links TRBV4-1 to TRBJ2-7; 9 nucleotides match TRBD2. The CDR3 extends over 14 amino acids. Per germline, CDR1 MGHRA and CDR2 YSYEKL. V was clipped by 4 bases and J by 1 base; unmatched bases: 2.

This clone was counted a single time. The rearrangement joins TRBV5-1 to TRBJ2-2; TRBD1 is a possible D gene (6 bases). V was shortened by 0 bases and J by 0 bases, with 9 bases between the two germline ends. Germline CDR1 reads SGHRS; CDR2 reads YFSETQ. The CDR3 extends over 16 amino acids. This CDR3 is CASSLAGTTNTGELFF. The CDR3 DNA reads as TGCGCCAGCAGCTTGGCTGGGACAACGAACACCGGGGAGCTGTTTTTT.

This clone has just one count. The chain links TRBV4-2 to TRBJ1-3; a possible D gene is TRBD1 (5 bases). The V end lost 0 bases, the J end lost 2 bases, and 14 bases lay between the germline ends. This CDR3 has 17 amino acids. CDR1 is LGHNA and CDR2 is YNFKEQ in the germline V gene. CDR3 in amino acids: CASSQDKGPTAGNTIYF. The DNA of the CDR3 is TGTGCCAGCAGCCAAGATAAGGGGCCAACTGCTGGAAACACCATATATTTT.

The chain joins TRBV6-1 to TRBJ2-3; 9 bases map to TRBD1. Per germline, CDR1 MNHNS and CDR2 SASEGT. This CDR3 has 15 amino acids. The junction had 13 bases not matched to a gene; V was cut back by 6 bases and J by 9 bases. The CDR3 spells CASRAGTGLAETQYF. CDR3 DNA: TGTGCCAGCAGGGCCGGGACAGGGCTGGCGGAGACGCAGTATTTT.

The chain is built from TRBV2 and TRBJ1-5, with D tentatively TRBD1 (5 bases). Germline-derived CDR1 and CDR2 are SNHLY and FYNNEI. Trimming shortened V by 5 bases and J by 3 bases, and 14 bases separated the two germline ends. The CDR3 is 15 residues long. CDR3 protein: CASSPQGRNNQPQHF. DNA of the CDR3: TGTGCCAGCAGTCCGCAGGGTAGGAACAATCAGCCCCAGCATTTT.

This clone was seen only once. This sequence joins TRBV5-1 and TRBJ2-1; TRBD1 matches at 9 bases. Trimming removed 0 bases from V and 10 bases from J; junction bases left unmatched: 2. The germline V gene has CDR1 SGHRS and CDR2 YFSETQ. CDR3 length equals 13 residues. CDR3 region: CASSLGGQGEQFF. The CDR3 DNA is TGCGCCAGCAGCTTGGGGGGACAGGGAGAGCAGTTCTTC.

The chain employs TRBV18 and TRBJ2-5, with D hard to call. This CDR3 spans 13 amino acids. Per germline, CDR1 KGHSH and CDR2 LQKENI. V was clipped by 2 bases and J by 2 bases, with 6 bases between them. This CDR3 reads CASSPRRQETQYF. The CDR3 DNA is TGTGCCAGCTCACCAAGGAGACAAGAGACCCAGTACTTC.

The chain employs TRBV5-1 and TRBJ2-1, with TRBD2 matching over 13 bases. Trimming took 2 bases from V and 7 from J; bases not matched to a gene: 3. The CDR3 runs 15 residues. Germline loops: CDR1 SGHRS, CDR2 YFSETQ. The CDR3 sequence is CASSLLTSGRNEQFF. Here the CDR3 DNA reads TGCGCCAGCAGCTTACTGACTAGCGGGAGGAATGAGCAGTTCTTC.

V is TRBV9 and J is TRBJ2-3; tentatively, D is TRBD2 (5 bases). CDR3 length equals 19 residues. Looked up from germline, CDR1 is SGDLS and CDR2 is YYNGEE. The germline V and J ends were trimmed by 0 bases and 0 bases, with 20 bases remaining between them. The CDR3 nucleotides are TGTGCCAGCAGCGTAGGAGGCAGCGGAGAGATTATAAGCACAGATACGCAGTATTTT. It codes for CASSVGGSGEIISTDTQYF.

The rearrangement links TRBV7-3 to TRBJ2-2, with 7 positions matching TRBD1. Germline values: CDR1 SGHTA, CDR2 FQGTGA. The V and J ends lost 6 bases and 4 bases, in that order; junction bases with no gene match: 11. This CDR3 has 16 residues. The CDR3 here is CASRPDREGSTGELFF. DNA of the CDR3: TGTGCCAGCAGACCCGACAGGGAAGGGAGCACCGGGGAGCTGTTTTTT.